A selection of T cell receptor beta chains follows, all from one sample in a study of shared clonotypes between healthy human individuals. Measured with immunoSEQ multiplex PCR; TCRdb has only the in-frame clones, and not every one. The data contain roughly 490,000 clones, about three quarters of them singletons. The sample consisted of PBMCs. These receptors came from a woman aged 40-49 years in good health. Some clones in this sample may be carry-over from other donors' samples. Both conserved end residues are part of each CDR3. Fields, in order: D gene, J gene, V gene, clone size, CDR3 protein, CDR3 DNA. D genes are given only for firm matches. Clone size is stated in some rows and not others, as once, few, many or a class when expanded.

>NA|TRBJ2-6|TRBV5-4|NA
CASSPPTGPASGANVLTF
TGTGCCAGCAGCCCACCTACGGGGCCAGCCTCTGGGGCCAACGTCCTGACTTTC
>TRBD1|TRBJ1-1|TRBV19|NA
CASSITGGRTEAFF
TGTGCCAGTAGTATTACAGGGGGTCGGACTGAAGCTTTCTTT
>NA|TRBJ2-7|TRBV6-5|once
CASSYSIGRTNPQYF
TGTGCCAGCAGTTACTCGATCGGGCGGACGAACCCGCAGTACTTC
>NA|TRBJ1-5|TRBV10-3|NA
CAISDRNQPQHF
TGTGCCATCAGTGACAGGAATCAGCCCCAGCATTTT
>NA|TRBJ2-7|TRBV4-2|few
CASSQEEGPSSYEQYF
TGTGCCAGCAGCCAAGAAGAGGGGCCCAGCTCCTACGAGCAGTACTTC
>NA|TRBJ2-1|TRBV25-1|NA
CASSEYLAGTGNEQFF
TGTGCCAGCAGTGAATATTTGGCAGGGACGGGGAATGAGCAGTTCTTC
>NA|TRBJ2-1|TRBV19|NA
CASSPGGAVINEQFF
TGTGCCAGTAGCCCCGGTGGAGCGGTTATCAATGAGCAGTTCTTC
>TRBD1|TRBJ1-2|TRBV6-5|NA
CASSRDSLNYGYTF
TGTGCCAGCAGTAGGGACAGCCTTAACTATGGCTACACCTTC
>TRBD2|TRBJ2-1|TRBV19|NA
CASSLRSGTYNEQFF
TGTGCCAGTAGTCTACGTAGCGGGACCTACAATGAGCAGTTCTTC
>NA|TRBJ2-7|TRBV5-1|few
CASRLSQRSPPYEQYF
TGCGCCAGCAGACTTTCGCAGCGAAGTCCCCCTTACGAGCAGTACTTC
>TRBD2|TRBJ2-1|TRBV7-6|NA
CASSLSSGYNEQFF
TGTGCCAGCAGTCTGTCTAGCGGGTACAATGAGCAGTTCTTC
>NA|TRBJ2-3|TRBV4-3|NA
CASSQSPHGFTDTQYF
TGCGCCAGCAGCCAATCCCCCCATGGCTTCACAGATACGCAGTATTTT
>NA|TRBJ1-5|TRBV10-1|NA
CASRSGFGNQPQHF
TGCGCCAGCAGATCAGGGTTCGGCAATCAGCCCCAGCATTTT
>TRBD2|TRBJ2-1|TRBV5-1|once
CASSLLLAGGYNEQFF
TGCGCCAGCAGCTTGCTCCTAGCGGGAGGCTACAATGAGCAGTTCTTC
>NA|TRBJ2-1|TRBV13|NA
CASSLTAAPYREQFF
TGTGCCAGCAGCTTAACAGCCGCCCCCTACCGTGAGCAGTTCTTC
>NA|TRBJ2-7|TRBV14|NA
CASSYGRYYEQYF
TGTGCCAGCAGCTACGGACGCTACTACGAGCAGTACTTC
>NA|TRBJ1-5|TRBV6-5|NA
CASSYSRDQPQHF
TGTGCCAGCAGTTACTCGAGAGATCAGCCCCAGCATTTT